This T cell receptor (beta chain) was identified during a study of neurological immune-mediated disorders. Trimming cost V 0 bases and J 3 bases; bases outside gene matches: 6. This CDR3 comprises 15 residues. Germline CDR1 reads DFQATT; CDR2 reads SNEGSKA (reference sequence). cDNA synthesis was performed by 5'RACE with 10-nucleotide random UMIs. TCRdb processed the 5' RACE reads anew with MiXCR; each CDR3 protein has one entry. The table shows about 90,000 distinct CDR3 sequences, with about 13% occurring only once. Time point: longitudinal time-point 2. This clonotype was seen ten or more times. Sequenced sample: PBMCs. The V gene is TRBV20-1, the J gene TRBJ2-7; 9 bases align to TRBD1. This receptor was taken from a female donor with HTLV-1-associated myelopathy (HAM/TSP). CDR3 amino acids: CSARDPTGGLYEQYF. In DNA, the CDR3 is TGCAGTGCTAGAGATCCGACAGGGGGTCTCTACGAGCAGTACTTC.